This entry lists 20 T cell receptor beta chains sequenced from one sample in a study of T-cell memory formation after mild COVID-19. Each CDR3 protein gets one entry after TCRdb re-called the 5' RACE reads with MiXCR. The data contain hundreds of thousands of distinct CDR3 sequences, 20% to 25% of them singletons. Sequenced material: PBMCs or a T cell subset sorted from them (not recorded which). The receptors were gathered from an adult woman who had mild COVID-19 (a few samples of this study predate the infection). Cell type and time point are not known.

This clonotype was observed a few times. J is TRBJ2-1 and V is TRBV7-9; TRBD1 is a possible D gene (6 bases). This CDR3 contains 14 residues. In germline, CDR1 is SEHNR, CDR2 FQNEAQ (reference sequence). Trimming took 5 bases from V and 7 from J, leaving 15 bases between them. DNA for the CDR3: TGTGCCAGCAGCCCCGTCAGGGGAAGGAATGAGCAGTTCTTC. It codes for CASSPVRGRNEQFF.

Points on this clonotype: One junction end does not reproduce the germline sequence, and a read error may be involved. The CDR3 DNA reads as TGCAGTGCTAGAGACCGGGGACAGGGGACAATCAATCAGCACCAGCATTTT. This encodes CSARDRGQGTINQHQHF. The chain has TRBV20-1 and TRBJ1-5; 10 bases align to TRBD1. The germline CDR1 and CDR2 sequences are DFQATT and SNEGSKA (reference sequence). The CDR3 runs 17 residues.

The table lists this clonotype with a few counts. The CDR3 coding sequence is TGTGCCAGCAGCCAATTAGTCGGACTAGCGGCCAGCTCCTACGAGCAGTACTTC. Amino acids: CASSQLVGLAASSYEQYF. The V gene is TRBV3-1, the J gene TRBJ2-7; 10 bases align to TRBD2. Germline V CDR1 and CDR2: LGHDT, YNNKEL (reference sequence). With V trimmed by 2 bases and J by 0 bases, 10 bases remained unmatched. The CDR3 is 18 residues long.

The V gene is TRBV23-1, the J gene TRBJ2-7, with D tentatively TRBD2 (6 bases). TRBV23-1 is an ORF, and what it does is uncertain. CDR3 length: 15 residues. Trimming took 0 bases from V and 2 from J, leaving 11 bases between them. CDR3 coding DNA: TGCGCCAGCAGTCAATCGGGGGGTTCAACCTACGAGCAGTACTTC. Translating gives CASSQSGGSTYEQYF.

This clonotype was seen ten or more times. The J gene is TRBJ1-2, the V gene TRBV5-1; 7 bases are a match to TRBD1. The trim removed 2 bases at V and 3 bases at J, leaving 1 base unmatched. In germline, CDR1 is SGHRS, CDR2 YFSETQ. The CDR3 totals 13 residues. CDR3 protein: CASSFGTDYGYTF. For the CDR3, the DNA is TGCGCCAGCAGCTTCGGGACAGACTATGGCTACACCTTC.

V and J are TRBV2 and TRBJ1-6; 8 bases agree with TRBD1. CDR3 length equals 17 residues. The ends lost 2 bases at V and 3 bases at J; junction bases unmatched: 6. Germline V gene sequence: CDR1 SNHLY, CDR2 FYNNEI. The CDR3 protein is CASSETLGQGYNSPLHF. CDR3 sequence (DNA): TGTGCCAGCAGTGAAACGTTAGGACAGGGCTATAATTCACCCCTCCACTTT.

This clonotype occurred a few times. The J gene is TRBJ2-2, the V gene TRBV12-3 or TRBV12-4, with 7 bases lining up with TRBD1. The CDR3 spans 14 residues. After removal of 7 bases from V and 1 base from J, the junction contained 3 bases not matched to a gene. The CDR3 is CASTDRKNTGELFF. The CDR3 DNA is TGTGCCAGCACGGACAGGAAGAACACCGGGGAGCTGTTTTTT.

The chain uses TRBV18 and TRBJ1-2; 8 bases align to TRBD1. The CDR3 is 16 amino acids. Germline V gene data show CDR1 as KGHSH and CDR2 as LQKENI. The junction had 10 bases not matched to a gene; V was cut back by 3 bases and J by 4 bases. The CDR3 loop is CASSPPGTGHGYGYTF. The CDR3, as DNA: TGTGCCAGCTCACCTCCCGGGACAGGTCATGGCTATGGCTACACCTTC.

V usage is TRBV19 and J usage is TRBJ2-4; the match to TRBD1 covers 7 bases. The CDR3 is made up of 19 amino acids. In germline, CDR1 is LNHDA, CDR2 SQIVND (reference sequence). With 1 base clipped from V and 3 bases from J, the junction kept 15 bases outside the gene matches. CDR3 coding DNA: TGTGCCAGTAGTATAGTCAGTTCGATGACAGGGTCGGACAAAAACATTCAGTACTTC. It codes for CASSIVSSMTGSDKNIQYF.

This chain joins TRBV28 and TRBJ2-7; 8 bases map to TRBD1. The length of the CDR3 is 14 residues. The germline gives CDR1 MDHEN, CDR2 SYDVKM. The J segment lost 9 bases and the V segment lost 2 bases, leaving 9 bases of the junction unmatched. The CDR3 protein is CASSLRDRQWGQYF. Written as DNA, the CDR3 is TGTGCCAGCAGTTTAAGGGACAGGCAGTGGGGGCAGTACTTC.

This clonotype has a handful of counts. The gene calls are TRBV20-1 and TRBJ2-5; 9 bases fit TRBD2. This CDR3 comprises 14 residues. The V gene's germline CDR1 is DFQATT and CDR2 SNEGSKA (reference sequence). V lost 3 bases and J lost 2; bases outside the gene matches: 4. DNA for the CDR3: TGCAGTGCTAGCCTAGCGGGGAAACAAGAGACCCAGTACTTC. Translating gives CSASLAGKQETQYF.

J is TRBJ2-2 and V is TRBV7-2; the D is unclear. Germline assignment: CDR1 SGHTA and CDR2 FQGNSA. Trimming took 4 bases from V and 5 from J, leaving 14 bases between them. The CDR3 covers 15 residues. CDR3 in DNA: TGTGCCAGCAGCTCCCGGGCCTCCCTTACCGGGGAGCTGTTTTTT. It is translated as CASSSRASLTGELFF.

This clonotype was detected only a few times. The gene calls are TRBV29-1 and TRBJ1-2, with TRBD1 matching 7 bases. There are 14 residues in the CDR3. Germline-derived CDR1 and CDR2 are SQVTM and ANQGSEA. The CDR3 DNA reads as TGCACCACCGAGACAGGGCCGTCGGACTATGGCTACACCTTC. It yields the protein CTTETGPSDYGYTF.

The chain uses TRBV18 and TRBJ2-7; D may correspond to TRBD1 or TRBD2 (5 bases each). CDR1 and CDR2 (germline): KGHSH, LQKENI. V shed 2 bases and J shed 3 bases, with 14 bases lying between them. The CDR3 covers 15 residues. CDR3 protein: CASSPTGTQGYEQYF. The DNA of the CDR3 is TGTGCCAGCTCACCAACCGGGACGCAGGGCTACGAGCAGTACTTC.

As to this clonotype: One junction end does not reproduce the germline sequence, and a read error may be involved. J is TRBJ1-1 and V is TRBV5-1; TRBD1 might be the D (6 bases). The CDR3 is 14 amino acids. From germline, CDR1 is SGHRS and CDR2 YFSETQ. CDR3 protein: CAGSSRGHPNEAFF. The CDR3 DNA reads TGCGCCGGCAGCTCCCGGGGACACCCGAATGAAGCTTTCTTT.

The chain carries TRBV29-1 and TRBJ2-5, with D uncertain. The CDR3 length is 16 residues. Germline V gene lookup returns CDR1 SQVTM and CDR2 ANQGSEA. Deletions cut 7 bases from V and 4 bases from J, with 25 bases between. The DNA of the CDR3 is TGCAGCGGGCCCGTTGTAGTATCCCCGACAAGAGAGACCCAGTACTTC. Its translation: CSGPVVVSPTRETQYF.

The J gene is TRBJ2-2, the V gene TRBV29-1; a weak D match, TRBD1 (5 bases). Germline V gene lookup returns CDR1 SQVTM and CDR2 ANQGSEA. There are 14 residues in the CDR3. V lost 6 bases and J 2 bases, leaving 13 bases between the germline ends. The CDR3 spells CSVTKGANTGELFF. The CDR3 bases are TGCAGCGTCACGAAAGGGGCCAACACCGGGGAGCTGTTTTTT.

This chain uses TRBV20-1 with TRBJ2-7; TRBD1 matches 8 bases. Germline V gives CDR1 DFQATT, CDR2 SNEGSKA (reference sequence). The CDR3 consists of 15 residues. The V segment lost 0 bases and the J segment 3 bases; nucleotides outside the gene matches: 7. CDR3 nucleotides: TGCAGTGCTAGAGACCCGGACAGGGCTCTCTACGAGCAGTACTTC. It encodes CSARDPDRALYEQYF.

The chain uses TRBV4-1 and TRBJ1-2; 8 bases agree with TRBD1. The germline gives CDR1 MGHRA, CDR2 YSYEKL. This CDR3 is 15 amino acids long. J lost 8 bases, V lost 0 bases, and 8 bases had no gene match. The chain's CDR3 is CASSQDSQGASGYTF. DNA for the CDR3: TGCGCCAGCAGCCAAGATTCGCAGGGGGCATCCGGCTACACCTTC.

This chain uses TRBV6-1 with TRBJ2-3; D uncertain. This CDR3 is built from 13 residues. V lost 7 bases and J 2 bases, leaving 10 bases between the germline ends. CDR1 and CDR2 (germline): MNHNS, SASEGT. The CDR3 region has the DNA TGTGCCAGCATGCGAGCAGACACAGATACGCAGTATTTT. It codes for CASMRADTDTQYF.